This T cell receptor beta chain was observed in a study of T cells in Graves' hyperthyroidism and ophthalmopathy. This clonotype was counted between two and nine times. The antigen remains unidentified. Patients were excluded for uncontrolled infection, other autoimmune disease, pregnancy or lactation. RNA transcripts served as the template for amplifying TCR beta CDR3 regions. Initially, a first-round RT-PCR of the TCR CDR3 employed the HTBI primer set. One entry per CDR3 protein results from TCRdb running MiXCR on the multiplex PCR reads. This table holds 700,000 or so distinct CDR3 sequences, 15% to 20% found once. Per the germline V gene, CDR1 is MNHNS and CDR2 is SASEGT. Trimming removed 2 bases at V and 4 bases at J, with 0 bases between. CDR3 length equals 11 residues. Study-level findings and limits: In blood, most of the thyroid clonotypes expanded above 0.001 were also present. A 13 V-J signature model discriminated ophthalmopathy versus stable hyperthyroidism.

This receptor was identified in a man aged 18 to 30 with Graves' hyperthyroidism. V gene TRBV6-1 combines with J gene TRBJ1-5; no clear D. Sequencing was performed on blood. CDR3 sequence reads: CASSENQPQHF. CDR3 in DNA: TGTGCCAGCAGTGAAAATCAGCCCCAGCATTTT.